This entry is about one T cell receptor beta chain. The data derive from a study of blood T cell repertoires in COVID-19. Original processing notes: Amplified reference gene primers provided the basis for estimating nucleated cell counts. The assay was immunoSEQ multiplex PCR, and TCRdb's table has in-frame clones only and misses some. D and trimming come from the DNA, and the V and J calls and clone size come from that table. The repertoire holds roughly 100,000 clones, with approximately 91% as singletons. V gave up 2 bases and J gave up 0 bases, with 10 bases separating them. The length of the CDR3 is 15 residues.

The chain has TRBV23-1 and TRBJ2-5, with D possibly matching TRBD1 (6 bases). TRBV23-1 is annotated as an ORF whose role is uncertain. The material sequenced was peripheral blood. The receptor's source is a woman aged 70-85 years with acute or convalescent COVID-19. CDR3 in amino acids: CASSQNRAYQETQYF. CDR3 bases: TGCGCCAGCAGTCAAAACAGGGCGTACCAAGAGACCCAGTACTTC.